Each of the 30 T cell receptor beta chains below was sequenced from the same sample in a study of blood T cell repertoires in COVID-19. TCRdb keeps only in-frame clones here, not all; method: immunoSEQ multiplex PCR. Seen here are tens of thousands of clones, around 85% observed once, and the top ten hold around a third. The sequenced sample consisted of peripheral blood. Receptor source: a woman at least 80 years old with COVID-19, enrolled during active disease.

This clone was detected only once. The rearrangement uses TRBV7-3 and TRBJ2-2, with 9 bases matching TRBD1. Germline values: CDR1 SGHTA, CDR2 FQGTGA. Unmatched junction bases numbered 7, after V lost 5 bases and J lost 6 bases. This CDR3 region has 15 residues. CDR3 coding DNA: TGTGCCAGCAGCCCGACAGGGGGTTCAGCCGGGGAGCTGTTTTTT. It is translated as CASSPTGGSAGELFF.

The chain carries TRBV7-2 and TRBJ2-7; 9 bases are shared with TRBD1. The CDR3 contains 13 residues. The germline gives CDR1 SGHTA, CDR2 FQGNSA. J gave up 6 bases and V 2 bases, and 2 bases lay outside the gene matches. Here the CDR3 reads CASSLRGQGEQYF. CDR3 DNA sequence: TGTGCCAGCAGCTTAAGGGGACAGGGCGAGCAGTACTTC.

V is TRBV27 and J is TRBJ1-4, with D possibly being TRBD1 (6 bases). Looked up from germline, CDR1 is MNHEY and CDR2 is SMNVEV (reference sequence). The CDR3 covers 15 residues. V dropped 4 bases and J dropped 6 bases, with 15 bases sitting between them. DNA of the CDR3: TGTGCCAGCAGTTCCTCCGGGGGGCAGTATGAAAAACTGTTTTTT. It specifies CASSSSGGQYEKLFF.

The chain combines TRBV15 with TRBJ1-6, with D possibly TRBD1 on 6 matching bases. With 1 base removed from V and 7 bases from J, the gap between germline ends came to 8 bases. Germline CDR1 and CDR2: LNHNV and YYDKDF (reference sequence). The CDR3 consists of 14 residues. The CDR3 reads CATSRARGNSPLHF. The CDR3 region has the DNA TGTGCCACCAGCAGAGCCAGGGGAAATTCACCCCTCCACTTT.

This clone was detected only once. J is TRBJ2-7 and V is TRBV7-2, with D maybe TRBD1 (6 bases). Looked up from germline, CDR1 is SGHTA and CDR2 is FQGNSA. This CDR3 is 15 amino acids long. Deletions cut 0 bases from V and 4 bases from J, with 13 bases between. The chain's CDR3 is CASSLAIQGRYEQYF. DNA for the CDR3: TGTGCCAGCAGCTTAGCGATCCAGGGGAGATACGAGCAGTACTTC.

V is TRBV6-4 and J is TRBJ2-2; 9 bases are shared with TRBD1. The CDR3 runs 16 residues. Germline CDR1 and CDR2: MRHNA and SNTAGT. The V and J ends lost 4 bases and 2 bases, in that order; junction bases with no gene match: 5. This chain's CDR3 is CASSARQGDNTGELFF. As DNA, the CDR3 is TGTGCCAGCAGTGCCCGACAGGGGGATAACACCGGGGAGCTGTTTTTT.

The chain employs TRBV4-1 and TRBJ1-1; D is undetermined. Germline assignment: CDR1 MGHRA and CDR2 YSYEKL. The V and J ends lost 2 bases and 4 bases respectively, with 14 bases between them. The CDR3 is made up of 15 amino acids. The CDR3 loop reads CASSQIIPTGTEAFF. CDR3 DNA: TGCGCCAGCAGCCAAATAATACCGACGGGCACTGAAGCTTTCTTT.

The chain is built from TRBV7-2 and TRBJ1-3; 9 bases fit TRBD1. CDR3 size: 16 residues. V lost 5 bases, J lost 5 bases, and 10 bases stayed unmatched. Germline CDR1 and CDR2: SGHTA and FQGNSA. CDR3 DNA: TGTGCCAGCAGCGTAGTAGGACAGGGGCGAAGAAACACCATATATTTT. Amino acids: CASSVVGQGRRNTIYF. Looking up the rest from reference TRBV7-2 and TRBJ1-3 gives the full variable domain: GAGVSQSPSNKVTEKGKDVELRCDPISGHTALYWYRQSLGQGLEFLIYFQGNSAPDKSGLPSDRFSAERTGGSVSTLTIQRTQQEDSAVYLCASSVVGQGRRNTIYFGEGSWLTVV.

CDR3 in amino acids: CASSPPSGGVSEAFF. In DNA, the CDR3 is TGTGCCAGCTCACCACCGTCAGGGGGCGTTTCTGAAGCTTTCTTT. The chain joins TRBV18 to TRBJ1-1, with TRBD1 matching over 8 bases. Per the germline V gene, CDR1 is KGHSH and CDR2 is LQKENI. This CDR3 has 15 amino acids. V was pared by 0 bases and J by 6 bases, with 6 bases of the junction left unmatched.

The V and J genes are TRBV10-3 and TRBJ2-5; perhaps TRBD1 as D (6 bases). Deletions cut 5 bases from V and 9 bases from J, with 19 bases between. This CDR3 spans 14 amino acids. Germline V gene sequence: CDR1 ENHRY, CDR2 SYGVKD. The CDR3 DNA sequence: TGTGCCATCAGTCCCCGGGACACTAGGGTGGCCCAGTACTTC. It translates to CAISPRDTRVAQYF.

The chain carries TRBV7-3 and TRBJ2-3, with TRBD1 matching 7 bases. Germline-derived CDR1 and CDR2 are SGHTA and FQGTGA. The CDR3 length is 17 residues. V lost 5 bases and J lost 0; bases outside the gene matches: 11. The CDR3: CASSARGGRESTDTQYF. CDR3 coding DNA: TGTGCCAGCAGCGCCCGAGGGGGCAGGGAAAGCACAGATACGCAGTATTTT.

The chain has TRBV25-1 and TRBJ2-3; 14 nucleotides line up with TRBD2. CDR1 is MGHDK and CDR2 is SYGVNS in the germline V gene. V lost 0 bases, J lost 4 bases, and 6 bases stayed unmatched. The CDR3 sequence is 18 residues long. In DNA form, the CDR3 reads TGTGCCAGCAGTGAATATGTGGGACTAGCGGGAGTGGCAGATACGCAGTATTTT. Amino acid sequence: CASSEYVGLAGVADTQYF.

The chain has TRBV7-9 and TRBJ2-5; 8 bases are shared with TRBD2. Per germline, CDR1 SEHNR and CDR2 FQNEAQ (reference sequence). The CDR3 sequence is 13 residues long. The V segment lost 6 bases and the J segment 5 bases; nucleotides outside the gene matches: 5. In DNA, the CDR3 is TGTGCCAGCAGGCGCCGGGAGGGGGAGACCCAGTACTTC. Translating it yields CASRRREGETQYF.

V is TRBV18 and J is TRBJ1-1; tentatively, D is TRBD1 (5 bases). Germline V gives CDR1 KGHSH, CDR2 LQKENI. The V end was cut by 3 bases, the J end by 1 base, with 15 bases between. The CDR3 extends over 16 amino acids. The CDR3 region has the DNA TGTGCCAGCTCACCCCAACAGGTTGGGGCGAACACTGAAGCTTTCTTT. Its protein product is CASSPQQVGANTEAFF.

This rearrangement joins TRBV3-1 (or the pseudogene TRBV3-2) to TRBJ1-5; the D gene is possibly TRBD1 (6 bases). Trimming stripped 3 bases from V and 0 bases from J, with 12 bases between. This CDR3 spans 16 amino acids. Germline V lookup: CDR1 LGHDT, CDR2 YNNKEL (reference sequence). This chain's CDR3 is CASSQQGTVSNQPQHF. CDR3 in DNA: TGTGCCAGCAGCCAGCAGGGGACCGTTAGCAATCAGCCCCAGCATTTT.

The sample holds one count of this clone. The genes are TRBV5-1 and TRBJ2-6; the D is unclear. The length of the CDR3 is 16 residues. Germline CDR1 and CDR2: SGHRS and YFSETQ. V lost 1 base and J 0 bases, leaving 8 bases between the germline ends. CDR3 DNA sequence: TGCGCCAGCAGCTTGTGGCAGAACTCTGGGGCCAACGTCCTGACTTTC. Protein sequence: CASSLWQNSGANVLTF. Together with reference TRBV5-1 and TRBJ2-6, the CDR3 gives the full variable domain: KAGVTQTPRYLIKTRGQQVTLSCSPISGHRSVSWYQQTPGQGLQFLFEYFSETQRNKGNFPGRFSGRQFSNSRSEMNVSTLELGDSALYLCASSLWQNSGANVLTFGAGSRLTVL.

V gene TRBV29-1 combines with J gene TRBJ1-1; a weak D match, TRBD1 (5 bases). Trimming stripped 7 bases from V and 1 base from J, with 13 bases between. CDR3 size: 13 residues. CDR1 and CDR2 (germline): SQVTM, ANQGSEA. The CDR3 DNA is TGCAGCGGCCAGGGTTGGGGGAACACTGAAGCTTTCTTT. Translated, it gives CSGQGWGNTEAFF.

The chain links TRBV4-2 to TRBJ2-3; 13 bases are shared with TRBD2. The trim removed 4 bases at V and 4 bases at J, leaving 11 bases unmatched. The CDR3 is 18 amino acids. Per germline, CDR1 LGHNA and CDR2 YNFKEQ. The CDR3 DNA reads TGTGCCAGCAGCCCCGCAAGGACTAGCGGGAGTGGGGCAGATACGCAGTATTTT. Translated: CASSPARTSGSGADTQYF.

J is TRBJ2-5 and V is TRBV5-5; D unclear. This CDR3 contains 12 residues. V lost 0 bases and J lost 5, with 5 bases in between. Germline CDR1 SGHKS, CDR2 YYEKEE (reference sequence). The chain's CDR3 is CASSLAVETQYF. The CDR3 DNA sequence: TGTGCCAGCAGCTTGGCCGTTGAGACCCAGTACTTC.

The chain is built from TRBV6-6 and TRBJ2-2, with a tentative D call TRBD2 (6 bases). CDR1 is MNHNY and CDR2 is SVGAGI in the germline V gene (reference sequence). The CDR3 extends over 14 amino acids. Trimming removed 9 bases from V and 5 bases from J, with 16 bases in between. CDR3 amino acids: CASQAREKTGELFF. The DNA for the CDR3 is TGTGCCAGTCAAGCGCGGGAAAAGACCGGGGAGCTGTTTTTT.

This chain connects TRBV9 to TRBJ1-3; D remains ambiguous. The germline CDR1 and CDR2 sequences are SGDLS and YYNGEE. This CDR3 is built from 17 residues. V lost 0 bases and J lost 0, with 13 bases in between. Here the CDR3 reads CASSVAGDATSGNTIYF. DNA for the CDR3: TGTGCCAGCAGCGTAGCCGGGGATGCTACCTCTGGAAACACCATATATTTT.

This clone ranks as medium-sized. The chain links TRBV5-6 to TRBJ2-3, with 8 bases that match TRBD1. This CDR3 region has 16 residues. The V and J ends lost 2 bases and 0 bases, in that order; junction bases with no gene match: 5. Germline V lookup: CDR1 SGHDT, CDR2 YYEEEE. The CDR3 reads CASSFSGGRSTDTQYF. CDR3 in DNA: TGTGCCAGCAGCTTTTCAGGGGGCAGGAGCACAGATACGCAGTATTTT.

The rearrangement joins TRBV7-9 to TRBJ1-2; D may be TRBD1 (5 bases). This CDR3 spans 13 amino acids. V lost 5 bases to trimming and J lost 6 bases, with 13 bases between them. The germline V gene encodes CDR1 SEHNR and CDR2 FQNEAQ (reference sequence). CDR3 bases: TGTGCCAGCAGCCGGCAGGGCAATCATGGCTACACCTTC. Its protein product is CASSRQGNHGYTF.

The chain joins TRBV7-3 to TRBJ2-5, with 9 bases matching TRBD1. The ends lost 4 bases at V and 5 bases at J; junction bases unmatched: 8. This CDR3 contains 15 residues. CDR1 and CDR2 from the germline V gene are SGHTA and FQGTGA. The CDR3: CASSSRDRDSETQYF. The CDR3 bases are TGTGCCAGCAGCTCCCGGGACAGGGACTCGGAGACCCAGTACTTC. Full variable domain (outside the CDR3, taken from reference TRBV7-3 and TRBJ2-5): GAGVSQTPSNKVTEKGKYVELRCDPISGHTALYWYRQSLGQGPEFLIYFQGTGAADDSGLPNDRFFAVRPEGSVSTLKIQRTERGDSAVYLCASSSRDRDSETQYFGPGTRLLVL.

The chain joins TRBV5-1 to TRBJ2-3, with D hard to call. With 2 bases removed from V and 0 bases from J, the gap between germline ends came to 4 bases. Germline assignment: CDR1 SGHRS and CDR2 YFSETQ. CDR3 length: 13 residues. In DNA, the CDR3 is TGCGCCAGCAGCTTCTTAAGCACAGATACGCAGTATTTT. Encoded protein: CASSFLSTDTQYF. The variable domain in full, with the rest retrieved from reference TRBV5-1 and TRBJ2-3, is KAGVTQTPRYLIKTRGQQVTLSCSPISGHRSVSWYQQTPGQGLQFLFEYFSETQRNKGNFPGRFSGRQFSNSRSEMNVSTLELGDSALYLCASSFLSTDTQYFGPGTRLTVL.

CDR3 region: CASSYSGTPNLSSGNTIYF. The CDR3 DNA reads TGTGCCAGCAGTTACTCCGGGACACCGAATTTAAGCTCTGGAAACACCATATATTTT. The J gene is TRBJ1-3, the V gene TRBV28, with a possible D match to TRBD1 (6 bases). Germline V CDR1 and CDR2: MDHEN, SYDVKM. V was shortened by 4 bases and J by 0 bases, with 22 bases between the two germline ends. The CDR3 spans 19 residues.

This sequence joins TRBV7-2 and TRBJ1-4, with D possibly TRBD1 on 5 matching bases. Trimming pared 2 bases from V and 8 bases from J, leaving 15 bases between. The V gene's germline CDR1 is SGHTA and CDR2 FQGNSA. The CDR3 is 15 amino acids. The CDR3 here is CASSLRGQGGEKLFF. DNA of the CDR3: TGTGCCAGCAGCTTAAGGGGTCAGGGCGGCGAAAAACTGTTTTTT.

This clone appeared a single time. V and J are TRBV7-2 and TRBJ2-4; TRBD1 is a possible D gene (5 bases). Trimming took off 4 bases at V and 5 bases at J, with 15 bases between the two ends. Germline V CDR1 and CDR2: SGHTA, FQGNSA. There are 15 residues in the CDR3. The CDR3 bases are TGTGCCAGCAGCTCGCCGACGGACAAAGAAAACATTCAGTACTTC. Translating it yields CASSSPTDKENIQYF.

This sequence joins TRBV7-2 and TRBJ2-2; 8 positions agree with TRBD2. Per germline, CDR1 SGHTA and CDR2 FQGNSA. The CDR3 extends over 15 amino acids. Unmatched junction bases numbered 3, after V lost 5 bases and J lost 1 base. CDR3 region: CASSPSGLNTGELFF. The DNA for the CDR3 is TGTGCCAGCAGCCCTAGCGGGCTGAACACCGGGGAGCTGTTTTTT. Together with reference TRBV7-2 and TRBJ2-2, the CDR3 gives the full variable domain: GAGVSQSPSNKVTEKGKDVELRCDPISGHTALYWYRQSLGQGLEFLIYFQGNSAPDKSGLPSDRFSAERTGGSVSTLTIQRTQQEDSAVYLCASSPSGLNTGELFFGEGSRLTVL.

The DNA for the CDR3 is TGTGCCAGCAGCTTGTACGGGGGGGACGGGGAAAAACTGTTTTTT. This sequence encodes CASSLYGGDGEKLFF. The V and J genes are TRBV5-5 and TRBJ1-4; tentative D call: TRBD1 (5 bases). V shed 1 base and J shed 8 bases, with 15 bases lying between them. The CDR3 contains 15 residues. Germline CDR1 reads SGHKS; CDR2 reads YYEKEE (reference sequence).